This T cell receptor (beta chain) was sequenced in a study of blood T cell repertoires in COVID-19. Here immunoSEQ multiplex PCR was the method, and the copy in TCRdb shows in-frame clones only, minus some. Here the sample spans hundreds of thousands of clones, 85% to 90% being singletons. The length of the CDR3 is 16 residues. Unmatched junction bases numbered 4, after V lost 0 bases and J lost 2 bases. Germline values: CDR1 KGHSH, CDR2 LQKENI. The V and J genes are TRBV18 and TRBJ2-1, with 7 bases aligning to TRBD2. The TCR was taken from a woman in her forties or fifties who had recovered from COVID-19. The sample taken for sequencing was PBMCs or T cells enriched from blood (not recorded which). CDR3 bases: TGTGCCAGCTCACCACCTGGGGGGGGAACCTACAATGAGCAGTTCTTC. The encoded protein is CASSPPGGGTYNEQFF. Complete variable domain (other parts from reference TRBV18 and TRBJ2-1): NAGVMQNPRHLVRRRGQEARLRCSPMKGHSHVYWYRQLPEEGLKFMVYLQKENIIDESGMPKERFSAEFPKEGPSILRIQQVVRGDSAAYFCASSPPGGGTYNEQFFGPGTRLTVL.